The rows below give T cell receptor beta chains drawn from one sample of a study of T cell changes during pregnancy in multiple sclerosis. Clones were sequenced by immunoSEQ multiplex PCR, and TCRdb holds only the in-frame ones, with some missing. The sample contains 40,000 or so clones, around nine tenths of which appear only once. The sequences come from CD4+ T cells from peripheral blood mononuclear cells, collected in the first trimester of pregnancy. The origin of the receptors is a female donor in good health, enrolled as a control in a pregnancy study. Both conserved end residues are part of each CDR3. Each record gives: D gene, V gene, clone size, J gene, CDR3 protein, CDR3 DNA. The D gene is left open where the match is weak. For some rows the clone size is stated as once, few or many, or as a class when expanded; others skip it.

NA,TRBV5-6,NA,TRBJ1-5,CASSLGGRPPQHF,TGTGCCAGCAGCTTAGGAGGGCGTCCGCCCCAGCATTTT
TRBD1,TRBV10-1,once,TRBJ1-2,CASSEKGQGIYYGYTF,TGCGCCAGCAGTGAAAAGGGACAGGGAATCTACTATGGCTACACCTTC
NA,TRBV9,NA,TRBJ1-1,CASSVGQRNTEAFF,TGTGCCAGCAGCGTAGGACAGAGGAACACTGAAGCTTTCTTT
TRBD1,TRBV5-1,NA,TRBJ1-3,CASSFKPTGDSGNTIYF,TGCGCCAGCAGCTTCAAACCGACAGGGGACTCTGGAAACACCATATATTTT
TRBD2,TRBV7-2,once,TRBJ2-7,CASSLGLAGARGEQYF,TGTGCCAGCAGCTTGGGACTAGCGGGGGCAAGGGGCGAGCAGTACTTC
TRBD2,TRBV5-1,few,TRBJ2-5,CASSLRGGAGETQYF,TGCGCCAGCAGCTTGCGCGGGGGGGCCGGGGAGACCCAGTACTTC
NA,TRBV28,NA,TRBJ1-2,CASSLGGGYGYTF,TGTGCCAGCAGTTTAGGGGGGGGCTATGGCTACACCTTC
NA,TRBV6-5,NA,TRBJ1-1,CASTRTVGEGKAFF,TGTGCCAGCACCCGGACGGTGGGGGAGGGGAAAGCTTTCTTT
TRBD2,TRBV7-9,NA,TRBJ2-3,CASSLGTSGLGDTQYF,TGTGCCAGCAGCTTAGGGACTAGCGGGTTAGGAGATACGCAGTATTTT
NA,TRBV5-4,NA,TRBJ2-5,CASSPPGPSQTQYF,TGTGCCAGCAGCCCGCCGGGTCCATCTCAGACCCAGTACTTC
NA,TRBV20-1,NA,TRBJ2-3,CSAETGSPQYF,TGCAGTGCTGAGACCGGGTCCCCGCAGTATTTT
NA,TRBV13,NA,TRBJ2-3,CASSQRGHWGLGDTQYF,TGTGCCAGCAGCCAAAGGGGACACTGGGGGCTGGGGGATACGCAGTATTTT
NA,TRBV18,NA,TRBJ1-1,CASSPGGNTETFF,TGTGCCAGCTCGCCTGGGGGGAACACTGAAACTTTCTTT
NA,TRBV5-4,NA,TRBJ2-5,CASSAAGETQYF,TGTGCCAGCAGCGCCGCAGGGGAGACCCAGTACTTC
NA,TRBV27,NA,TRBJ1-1,CASGTSRLTFF,TGTGCCAGCGGGACATCGAGGCTTACTTTCTTT
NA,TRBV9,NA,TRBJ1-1,CASSVGAGIGLNTEAFF,TGTGCCAGCAGCGTAGGAGCAGGGATTGGGTTGAACACTGAAGCTTTCTTT
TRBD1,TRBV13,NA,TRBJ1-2,CASSPRQGADYGYTF,TGTGCCAGCAGCCCTCGACAGGGGGCTGACTATGGCTACACCTTC
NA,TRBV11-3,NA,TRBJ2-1,CASSPGIDEQFF,TGTGCCAGCAGCCCCGGGATCGATGAGCAGTTCTTC
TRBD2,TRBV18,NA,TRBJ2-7,CASSPSSVGGAYEQYF,TGTGCCAGCTCACCTTCCTCGGTCGGGGGGGCCTACGAGCAGTACTTC
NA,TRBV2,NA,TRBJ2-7,CASGLAAGYEQYF,TGTGCCAGCGGTTTGGCCGCGGGATACGAGCAGTACTTC